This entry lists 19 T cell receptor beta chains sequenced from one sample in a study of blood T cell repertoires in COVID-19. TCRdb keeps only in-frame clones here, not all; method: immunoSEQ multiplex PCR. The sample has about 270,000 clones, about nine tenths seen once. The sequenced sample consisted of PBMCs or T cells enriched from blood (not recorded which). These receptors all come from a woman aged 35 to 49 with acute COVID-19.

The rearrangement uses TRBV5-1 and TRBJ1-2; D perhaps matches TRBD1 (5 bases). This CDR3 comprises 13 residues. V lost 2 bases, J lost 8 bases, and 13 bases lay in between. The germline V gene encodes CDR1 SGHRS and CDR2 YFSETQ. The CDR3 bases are TGCGCCAGCAGCTTTCTAGGGGAGGACGGCTACACCTTC. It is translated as CASSFLGEDGYTF.

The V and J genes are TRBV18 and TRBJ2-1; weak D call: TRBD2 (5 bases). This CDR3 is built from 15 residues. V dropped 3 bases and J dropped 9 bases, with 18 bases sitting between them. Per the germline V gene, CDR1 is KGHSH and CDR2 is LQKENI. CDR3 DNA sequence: TGTGCCAGCTCACCGTTTGAGCCCGCTCGGGGTGAGCAGTTCTTC. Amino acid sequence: CASSPFEPARGEQFF. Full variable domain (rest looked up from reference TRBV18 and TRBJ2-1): NAGVMQNPRHLVRRRGQEARLRCSPMKGHSHVYWYRQLPEEGLKFMVYLQKENIIDESGMPKERFSAEFPKEGPSILRIQQVVRGDSAAYFCASSPFEPARGEQFFGPGTRLTVL.

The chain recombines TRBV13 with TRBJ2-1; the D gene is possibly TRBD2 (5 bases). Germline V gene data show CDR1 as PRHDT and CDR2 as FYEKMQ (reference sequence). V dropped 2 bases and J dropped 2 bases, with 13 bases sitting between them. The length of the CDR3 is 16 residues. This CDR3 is CASSLLSGSAYNEQFF. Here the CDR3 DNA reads TGTGCCAGCAGCTTACTTTCGGGGTCGGCCTACAATGAGCAGTTCTTC.

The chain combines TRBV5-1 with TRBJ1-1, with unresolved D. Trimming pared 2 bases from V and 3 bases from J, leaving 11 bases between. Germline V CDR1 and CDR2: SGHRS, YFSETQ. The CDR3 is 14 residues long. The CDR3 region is CASSFTFQDTEAFF. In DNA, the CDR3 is TGCGCCAGCAGCTTCACGTTTCAGGACACTGAAGCTTTCTTT.

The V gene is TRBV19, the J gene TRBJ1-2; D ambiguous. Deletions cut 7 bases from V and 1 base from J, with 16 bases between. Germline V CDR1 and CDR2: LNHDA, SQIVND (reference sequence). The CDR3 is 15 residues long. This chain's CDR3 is CASTGPARGNYGYTF. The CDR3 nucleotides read TGTGCCAGTACCGGCCCCGCACGGGGTAACTATGGCTACACCTTC.

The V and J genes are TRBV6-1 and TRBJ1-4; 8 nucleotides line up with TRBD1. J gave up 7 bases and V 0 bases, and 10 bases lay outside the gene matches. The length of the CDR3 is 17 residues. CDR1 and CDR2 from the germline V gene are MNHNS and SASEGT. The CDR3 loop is CASSEAEGQGRSEKLFF. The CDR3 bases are TGTGCCAGCAGTGAAGCAGAAGGACAGGGTAGGAGTGAAAAACTGTTTTTT.

Here the CDR3 reads CASTPDPRGRTLDTQYF. CDR3 sequence (DNA): TGTGCCAGCACCCCCGACCCGAGGGGGCGAACCTTGGATACGCAGTATTTT. The chain carries TRBV9 and TRBJ2-3, with TRBD1 matching over 7 bases. Germline CDR1 is SGDLS and CDR2 is YYNGEE. The V segment lost 6 bases and the J segment 6 bases; nucleotides outside the gene matches: 19. The length of the CDR3 is 17 residues.

As DNA, the CDR3 is TGTGCCAGCAGCAAAGTCTGGGACAGGGCGGGCTATGGCTACACCTTC. Translating gives CASSKVWDRAGYGYTF. The rearrangement uses TRBV21-1 and TRBJ1-2; no DNA check was done on the table's D call, TRBD1. TRBV21-1 is shown as a pseudogene. This CDR3 is 16 amino acids long.

The chain's CDR3 is CASSPYRGRSYEQYF. As DNA, the CDR3 is TGTGCCAGCAGCCCCTACAGGGGTCGCTCCTACGAGCAGTACTTC. V is TRBV3-1 (or the pseudogene TRBV3-2) and J is TRBJ2-7; TRBD1 agrees at 7 bases. This CDR3 region has 15 residues. The germline V gene has CDR1 LGHDT and CDR2 YNNKEL (reference sequence). Losses at the gene ends were 4 bases for V and 0 bases for J; bases not matched to a gene: 6.

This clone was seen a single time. The CDR3 sequence: CATSDLPPAGVKQRNEQFF. CDR3 in DNA: TGTGCCACCAGTGATTTGCCCCCAGCGGGAGTGAAACAGAGGAATGAGCAGTTCTTC. The chain recombines TRBV24-1 with TRBJ2-1, with 8 positions matching TRBD2. With 0 bases clipped from V and 7 bases from J, the junction kept 16 bases outside the gene matches. The CDR3 is 19 amino acids. Germline V gene lookup returns CDR1 KGHDR and CDR2 SFDVKD.

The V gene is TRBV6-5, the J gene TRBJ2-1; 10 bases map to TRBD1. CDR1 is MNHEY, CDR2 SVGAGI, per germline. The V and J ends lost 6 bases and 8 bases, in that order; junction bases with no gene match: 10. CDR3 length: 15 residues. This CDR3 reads CASSAPGQGRDEQFF. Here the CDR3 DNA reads TGTGCCAGCAGCGCGCCGGGACAGGGGAGGGATGAGCAGTTCTTC.

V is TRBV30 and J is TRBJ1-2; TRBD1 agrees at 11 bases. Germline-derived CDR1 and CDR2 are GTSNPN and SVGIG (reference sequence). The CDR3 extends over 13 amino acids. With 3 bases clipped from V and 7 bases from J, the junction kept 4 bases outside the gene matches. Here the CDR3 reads CAWRRDRGFGYTF. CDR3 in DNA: TGTGCCTGGAGAAGGGACAGGGGGTTTGGCTACACCTTC.

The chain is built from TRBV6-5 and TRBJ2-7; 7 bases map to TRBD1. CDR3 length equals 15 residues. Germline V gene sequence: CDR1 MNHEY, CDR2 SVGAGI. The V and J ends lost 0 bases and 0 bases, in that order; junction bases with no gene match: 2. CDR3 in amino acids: CASSYSQGDSYEQYF. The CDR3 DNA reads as TGTGCCAGCAGTTACTCGCAGGGGGACTCCTACGAGCAGTACTTC.

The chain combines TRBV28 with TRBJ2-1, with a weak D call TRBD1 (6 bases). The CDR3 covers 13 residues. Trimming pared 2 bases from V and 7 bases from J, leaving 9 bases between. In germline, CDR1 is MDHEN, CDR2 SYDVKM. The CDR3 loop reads CASSLADRNEQFF. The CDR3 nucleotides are TGTGCCAGCAGTTTAGCTGACAGGAATGAGCAGTTCTTC. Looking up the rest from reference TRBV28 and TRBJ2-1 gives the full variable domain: DVKVTQSSRYLVKRTGEKVFLECVQDMDHENMFWYRQDPGLGLRLIYFSYDVKMKEKGDIPEGYSVSREKKERFSLILESASTNQTSMYLCASSLADRNEQFFGPGTRLTVL.

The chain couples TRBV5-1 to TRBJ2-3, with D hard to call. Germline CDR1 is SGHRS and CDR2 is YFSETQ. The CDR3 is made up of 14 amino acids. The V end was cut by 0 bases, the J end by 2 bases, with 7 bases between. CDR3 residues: CASSLASSTDTQYF. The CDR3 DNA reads TGCGCCAGCAGCTTGGCGAGCTCCACAGATACGCAGTATTTT.

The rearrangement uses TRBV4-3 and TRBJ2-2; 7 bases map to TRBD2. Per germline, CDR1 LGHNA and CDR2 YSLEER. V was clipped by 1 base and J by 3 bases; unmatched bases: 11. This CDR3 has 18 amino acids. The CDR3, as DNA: TGCGCCAGCAGCCAAGGGAGACTGCTGGCGGGAGACACCGGGGAGCTGTTTTTT. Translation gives CASSQGRLLAGDTGELFF.

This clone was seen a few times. CDR3 protein: CAWSVNTGELFF. The DNA of the CDR3 is TGTGCCTGGAGCGTTAACACCGGGGAGCTGTTTTTT. The rearrangement links TRBV30 to TRBJ2-2; D is unresolved. The CDR3 is 12 residues long. Trimming stripped 3 bases from V and 2 bases from J, with 4 bases between. The V gene's germline CDR1 is GTSNPN and CDR2 SVGIG (reference sequence).

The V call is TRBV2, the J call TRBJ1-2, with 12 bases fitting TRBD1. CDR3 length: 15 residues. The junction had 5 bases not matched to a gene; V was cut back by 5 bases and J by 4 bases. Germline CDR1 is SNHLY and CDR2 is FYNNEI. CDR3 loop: CASSQGQGATYGYTF. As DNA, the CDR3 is TGTGCCAGCAGTCAGGGACAGGGGGCGACCTATGGCTACACCTTC.

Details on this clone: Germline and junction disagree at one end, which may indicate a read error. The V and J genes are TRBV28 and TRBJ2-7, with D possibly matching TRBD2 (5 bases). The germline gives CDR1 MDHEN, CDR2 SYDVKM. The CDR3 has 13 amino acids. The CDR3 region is CASTLPGTYEQYF. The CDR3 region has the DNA TGTGCCAGCACTTTACCGGGGACCTACGAGCAGTACTTC. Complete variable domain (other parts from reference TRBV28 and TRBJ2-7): DVKVTQSSRYLVKRTGEKVFLECVQDMDHENMFWYRQDPGLGLRLIYFSYDVKMKEKGDIPEGYSVSREKKERFSLILESASTNQTSMYLCASTLPGTYEQYFGPGTRLTVT.